Detailed here is one T cell receptor (beta chain). The antigen remains unidentified. This sample was included in a study of graft-versus-host responses after intestinal transplantation. As for the study in general: Transplants were multivisceral, liver-intestinal, or isolated intestinal. Study-wide results and limits: Recipient marrow held GvH clones, some first seen in ileum or blood.

TCRdb keeps only in-frame clones here, not all; method: immunoSEQ multiplex PCR. The repertoire holds over 100,000 clones, with 93% as singletons. This CDR3 has 12 amino acids. Trimming shortened V by 0 bases and J by 6 bases, and 3 bases separated the two germline ends. Germline values: CDR1 LNHNV, CDR2 YYDKDF (reference sequence). Sequencing was performed on unstimulated CD8+ T cells sorted from spleen or lymph node cells, taken before transplant. The chain carries TRBV15 and TRBJ2-1; D not resolved. This clonotype was sampled from a human donor who was the organ donor for an intestinal transplant. CDR3 in amino acids: CATSRDTNEQFF. As DNA, the CDR3 is TGTGCCACCAGCAGAGATACCAATGAGCAGTTCTTC.